The 32 T cell receptor beta chains below were found in one sample sequenced in a study of shared T cell receptors in the human thymus. Some clones are missing from TCRdb's copy, which holds only in-frame ones; the method was immunoSEQ multiplex PCR. There are approximately 490,000 clones in the sample; about four fifths occur only once, and 0.01% to 0.015% lies in the top ten. Separately, the same data were catalogued under a study of human thymus T cells.

The sample consisted of thymocytes. The receptors derive from a boy younger than two with a congenital heart defect.

CDR3 region: CASGPGTSGNNEQFF. The CDR3 DNA follows: TGTGCCAGCGGCCCCGGGACTAGCGGTAACAATGAGCAGTTCTTC. The rearrangement uses TRBV27 and TRBJ2-1, with TRBD2 identical over 11 bases. The CDR3 runs 15 residues. In germline, CDR1 is MNHEY, CDR2 SMNVEV (reference sequence). The junction had 8 bases not matched to a gene; V was cut back by 8 bases and J by 5 bases.

The chain recombines TRBV7-8 with TRBJ2-7; D unclear. Germline CDR1 SGHVS, CDR2 FQNEAQ. V was clipped by 4 bases and J by 2 bases, with 9 bases between them. This CDR3 contains 13 residues. Here the CDR3 reads CASSSGSAYEQYF. The CDR3 DNA reads TGTGCCAGCAGCTCCGGGTCGGCCTACGAGCAGTACTTC. The variable domain in full, with the rest retrieved from reference TRBV7-8 and TRBJ2-7, is GAGVSQSPRYKVAKRGQDVALRCDPISGHVSLFWYQQALGQGPEFLTYFQNEAQLDKSGLPSDRFFAERPEGSVSTLKIQRTQQEDSAVYLCASSSGSAYEQYFGPGTRLTVT.

The chain has TRBV7-2 and TRBJ1-1, with TRBD1 identical over 7 bases. With V trimmed by 0 bases and J by 5 bases, 6 bases remained unmatched. This CDR3 region has 15 residues. Germline lookup yields CDR1 SGHTA and CDR2 FQGNSA. This CDR3 reads CASSLAGQGVTEAFF. The CDR3 DNA sequence: TGTGCCAGCAGCTTAGCGGGGCAGGGGGTAACTGAAGCTTTCTTT. Complete variable domain (other parts from reference TRBV7-2 and TRBJ1-1): GAGVSQSPSNKVTEKGKDVELRCDPISGHTALYWYRQSLGQGLEFLIYFQGNSAPDKSGLPSDRFSAERTGGSVSTLTIQRTQQEDSAVYLCASSLAGQGVTEAFFGQGTRLTVV.

The genes are TRBV28 and TRBJ2-7, with D maybe TRBD2 (6 bases). V lost 8 bases to trimming and J lost 6 bases, with 23 bases between them. In germline, CDR1 is MDHEN, CDR2 SYDVKM. The CDR3 extends over 15 amino acids. As DNA, the CDR3 is TGTGCCAGCTGTCCCCGACTAGTCCCTCGTATCGAGCAGTACTTC. Its protein product is CASCPRLVPRIEQYF.

The chain uses TRBV11-3 and TRBJ2-7; TRBD2 might be the D (5 bases). CDR3 size: 15 residues. Trimming left V 5 bases short and J 4 bases short, with 18 bases between. Looked up from germline, CDR1 is SGHNT and CDR2 is YENEEA. The CDR3 loop reads CASSPGVGNWYEQYF. DNA of the CDR3: TGTGCCAGCAGCCCCGGGGTAGGAAATTGGTACGAGCAGTACTTC.

The genes are TRBV4-3 and TRBJ1-3; D ambiguous. Looked up from germline, CDR1 is LGHNA and CDR2 is YSLEER. V lost 0 bases to trimming and J lost 0 bases, with 12 bases between them. The CDR3 is 17 residues long. The CDR3 DNA reads TGCGCCAGCAGCCAAGATACCCACAGCTCCTCTGGAAACACCATATATTTT. It yields the protein CASSQDTHSSSGNTIYF.

V is TRBV12-5 and J is TRBJ2-3; D remains unclear. The CDR3 sequence is 15 residues long. In germline, CDR1 is LGHNT, CDR2 FRNRAP. V gave up 0 bases and J gave up 2 bases, with 9 bases separating them. The CDR3 loop is CASGLVRQNTDTQYF. DNA for the CDR3: TGTGCTAGTGGTTTGGTAAGACAAAACACAGATACGCAGTATTTT.

The gene calls are TRBV6-6 and TRBJ2-2; D is uncertain. Germline-derived CDR1 and CDR2 are MNHNY and SVGAGI (reference sequence). Trimming cost V 0 bases and J 8 bases, with 4 bases left between them. This CDR3 has 12 residues. CDR3 sequence: CASSYSEGELFF. Here the CDR3 DNA reads TGTGCCAGCAGTTACTCGGAGGGGGAGCTGTTTTTT.

The chain links TRBV27 to TRBJ2-3; TRBD1 matches 8 bases. This CDR3 is built from 16 residues. Germline loops: CDR1 MNHEY, CDR2 SMNVEV (reference sequence). The junction had 8 bases not matched to a gene; V was cut back by 6 bases and J by 0 bases. CDR3 sequence: CASSNGTGGSTDTQYF. DNA for the CDR3: TGTGCCAGCAGCAATGGGACAGGAGGGAGCACAGATACGCAGTATTTT.

This clone was seen a single time. V and J are TRBV9 and TRBJ2-5, with 8 bases aligning to TRBD2. This CDR3 spans 15 amino acids. The ends lost 4 bases at V and 4 bases at J; junction bases unmatched: 9. Per germline, CDR1 SGDLS and CDR2 YYNGEE. The CDR3 DNA follows: TGTGCCAGCAGCTCAGAGGAGAGCGGGAGAGAGACCCAGTACTTC. It is translated as CASSSEESGRETQYF.

This clone has just a few counts. V gene TRBV28 combines with J gene TRBJ1-5; possible D gene TRBD1, 6 bases. The CDR3 contains 19 residues. CDR1 MDHEN and CDR2 SYDVKM come from the germline V gene. V shed 6 bases and J shed 2 bases, with 26 bases lying between them. The CDR3 reads CASSLSGTRVILRNQPQHF. The CDR3 DNA is TGTGCCAGCAGCCTAAGCGGGACAAGGGTAATCCTGCGCAATCAGCCCCAGCATTTT.

The chain carries TRBV28 and TRBJ2-7; TRBD2 is a possible D gene (6 bases). The V and J ends lost 4 bases and 3 bases respectively, with 10 bases between them. In germline, CDR1 is MDHEN, CDR2 SYDVKM. CDR3 length equals 13 residues. CDR3 protein: CASSSSDNYEQYF. As DNA, the CDR3 is TGTGCCAGCAGTTCTAGCGACAACTACGAGCAGTACTTC.

The chain uses TRBV7-2 and TRBJ1-1; no reliable D call. The germline V and J ends were trimmed by 5 bases and 4 bases, with 8 bases remaining between them. Germline-derived CDR1 and CDR2 are SGHTA and FQGNSA. The CDR3 runs 12 residues. The CDR3 region is CASSPGFTEAFF. In DNA form, the CDR3 reads TGTGCCAGCAGCCCGGGGTTCACTGAAGCTTTCTTT. The complete variable domain, with remaining parts taken from reference TRBV7-2 and TRBJ1-1, reads GAGVSQSPSNKVTEKGKDVELRCDPISGHTALYWYRQSLGQGLEFLIYFQGNSAPDKSGLPSDRFSAERTGGSVSTLTIQRTQQEDSAVYLCASSPGFTEAFFGQGTRLTVV.

The chain is built from TRBV5-5 and TRBJ1-1; TRBD1 is a possible D gene (5 bases). This CDR3 has 17 amino acids. Trimming shortened V by 0 bases and J by 2 bases, and 17 bases separated the two germline ends. Germline V lookup: CDR1 SGHKS, CDR2 YYEKEE (reference sequence). As DNA, the CDR3 is TGTGCCAGCAGCTTGGACTTTTGGGGCAGGGTCAACACTGAAGCTTTCTTT. It translates to CASSLDFWGRVNTEAFF.

This sequence joins TRBV10-3 and TRBJ2-6; D might be TRBD1 (5 bases). The CDR3 is 17 amino acids. V was pared by 3 bases and J by 5 bases, with 17 bases between. Germline CDR1 is ENHRY and CDR2 is SYGVKD. CDR3 nucleotide sequence: TGTGCCATCAGTGATACCAGGGTTAGTATCCGGGCCAACGTCCTGACTTTC. Protein sequence: CAISDTRVSIRANVLTF.

The V and J genes are TRBV30 and TRBJ2-7; a possible D gene is TRBD1 (5 bases). Germline CDR1 GTSNPN, CDR2 SVGIG (reference sequence). Between the trimmed V and J ends, which lost 0 bases and 3 bases, there was a span of 9 bases. The CDR3 totals 13 residues. The CDR3 DNA follows: TGTGCCTGGAGTGTTGGACACAGCTACGAGCAGTACTTC. Encoded protein: CAWSVGHSYEQYF.

The gene calls are TRBV27 and TRBJ2-1; the D gene is possibly TRBD2 (6 bases). The CDR3 spans 14 residues. The V and J ends lost 6 bases and 10 bases respectively, with 19 bases between them. Germline lookup yields CDR1 MNHEY and CDR2 SMNVEV (reference sequence). The CDR3 nucleotides are TGTGCCAGCAGGAGCCTAGCGATAGAGGGGGAGCAGTTCTTC. Amino acid sequence: CASRSLAIEGEQFF.

The chain joins TRBV18 to TRBJ2-7; TRBD2 agrees at 11 bases. The trim removed 0 bases at V and 6 bases at J, leaving 4 bases unmatched. Germline V lookup: CDR1 KGHSH, CDR2 LQKENI. The CDR3 is made up of 15 amino acids. This CDR3 reads CASSPPSSGRPEQYF. Here the CDR3 DNA reads TGTGCCAGCTCACCACCTTCTAGCGGGAGGCCCGAGCAGTACTTC.

CDR3 loop: CASSQAGSYEQYF. CDR3 DNA: TGCGCCAGCAGCCAAGCGGGATCCTACGAGCAGTACTTC. The chain links TRBV4-1 to TRBJ2-7; possibly TRBD2 for D (5 bases). The V end lost 1 base, the J end lost 1 base, and 5 bases lay between the germline ends. This CDR3 has 13 residues. CDR1 is MGHRA, CDR2 YSYEKL, per germline.

This chain joins TRBV4-3 and TRBJ2-1; 8 bases are shared with TRBD1. Germline V gene data show CDR1 as LGHNA and CDR2 as YSLEER. The CDR3 is 15 residues long. J was trimmed by 5 bases and V by 3 bases; bases with no gene match: 6. The CDR3 DNA is TGCGCCAGCAGCCAGGAGACAGGGGTCCACAATGAGCAGTTCTTC. Translation gives CASSQETGVHNEQFF.

The V and J genes are TRBV18 and TRBJ2-1, with TRBD1 matching over 7 bases. Looked up from germline, CDR1 is KGHSH and CDR2 is LQKENI. The V gene end was trimmed by 3 bases and the J gene end by 8 bases; junction bases not matched to a gene: 13. The CDR3 totals 16 residues. In DNA, the CDR3 is TGTGCCAGCTCACCGACAGGGTGGGCTTTAGGCGATGAGCAGTTCTTC. This gives the protein CASSPTGWALGDEQFF.

The gene calls are TRBV6-5 and TRBJ2-2, with 10 nucleotides matching TRBD1. Germline CDR1 and CDR2: MNHEY and SVGAGI. V trimming: 8 bases; J trimming: 6 bases; junction bases outside the gene matches: 6. The CDR3 has 14 residues. The CDR3 reads CASGRDRGPGELFF. In DNA form, the CDR3 reads TGTGCCAGCGGCCGGGACAGGGGCCCCGGGGAGCTGTTTTTT.

CDR3 coding DNA: TGTGCCAGCAGCCCCCGAGGGTTTGGGACAGCGGAAGAGACCCAGTACTTC. This encodes CASSPRGFGTAEETQYF. This chain connects TRBV4-2 to TRBJ2-5, with 7 nucleotides matching TRBD1. Losses at the gene ends were 4 bases for V and 3 bases for J; bases not matched to a gene: 14. Per germline, CDR1 LGHNA and CDR2 YNFKEQ. CDR3 size: 17 residues.

The gene calls are TRBV9 and TRBJ2-2; 10 bases map to TRBD2. The CDR3 sequence is 17 residues long. CDR1 and CDR2 (germline): SGDLS, YYNGEE. The trim removed 4 bases at V and 4 bases at J, leaving 10 bases unmatched. As DNA, the CDR3 is TGTGCCAGCAGCCCAAGACGGGGACTAGCGAGCACCGGGGAGCTGTTTTTT. This sequence encodes CASSPRRGLASTGELFF. The whole variable domain, filled in from reference TRBV9 and TRBJ2-2, reads DSGVTQTPKHLITATGQRVTLRCSPRSGDLSVYWYQQSLDQGLQFLIQYYNGEERAKGNILERFSAQQFPDLHSELNLSSLELGDSALYFCASSPRRGLASTGELFFGEGSRLTVL.

This clone was picked up one time. This rearrangement joins TRBV18 to TRBJ2-7, with D perhaps TRBD2 (5 bases). The CDR3 covers 13 residues. With 4 bases removed from V and 6 bases from J, the gap between germline ends came to 13 bases. Germline CDR1 KGHSH, CDR2 LQKENI. The CDR3 sequence is CASSREGLGEQYF. CDR3 bases: TGTGCCAGCTCACGAGAGGGCCTCGGCGAGCAGTACTTC.

The V call is TRBV4-3, the J call TRBJ2-7; D perhaps matches TRBD1 (5 bases). The V end lost 0 bases, the J end lost 3 bases, and 15 bases lay between the germline ends. Germline V gives CDR1 LGHNA, CDR2 YSLEER. This CDR3 has 16 amino acids. The CDR3 loop is CASSQDRSAGNYEQYF. The DNA of the CDR3 is TGCGCCAGCAGCCAAGATAGGTCGGCAGGGAACTACGAGCAGTACTTC.

The chain employs TRBV29-1 and TRBJ1-4; the D gene is possibly TRBD1 (5 bases). V shed 7 bases and J shed 4 bases, with 13 bases lying between them. The CDR3 length is 13 residues. Germline V gives CDR1 SQVTM, CDR2 ANQGSEA. Here the CDR3 reads CSATLTDNEKLFF. CDR3 DNA: TGCAGCGCCACGCTGACAGATAATGAAAAACTGTTTTTT. Variable domain in full (rest from reference TRBV29-1 and TRBJ1-4): SAVISQKPSRDICQRGTSLTIQCQVDSQVTMMFWYRQQPGQSLTLIATANQGSEATYESGFVIDKFPISRPNLTFSTLTVSNMSPEDSSIYLCSATLTDNEKLFFGSGTQLSVL.

The chain carries TRBV18 and TRBJ1-4; D might be TRBD1 (6 bases). The germline V and J ends were trimmed by 6 bases and 5 bases, with 16 bases remaining between them. The CDR3 runs 15 residues. The germline CDR1 and CDR2 sequences are KGHSH and LQKENI. This chain's CDR3 is CASSQERQGNEKLFF. The CDR3 DNA sequence: TGTGCCAGCTCCCAGGAGCGGCAGGGGAATGAAAAACTGTTTTTT.

The chain carries TRBV14 and TRBJ1-4, with TRBD1 as a possible D gene (5 bases). The CDR3 covers 14 residues. V was trimmed by 0 bases and J by 13 bases, leaving 15 bases between them. Germline values: CDR1 SGHDN, CDR2 FVKESK. CDR3 loop: CASSQDGAGGGLFF. CDR3 bases: TGTGCCAGCAGCCAAGATGGGGCAGGTGGTGGACTGTTTTTT. The full variable domain, rest sourced from reference TRBV14 and TRBJ1-4, is EAGVTQFPSHSVIEKGQTVTLRCDPISGHDNLYWYRRVMGKEIKFLLHFVKESKQDESGMPNNRFLAERTGGTYSTLKVQPAELEDSGVYFCASSQDGAGGGLFFGSGTQLSVL.

The J gene is TRBJ2-5, the V gene TRBV4-1, with TRBD2 matching 13 bases. CDR3 size: 17 residues. The V segment lost 3 bases and the J segment 2 bases; nucleotides outside the gene matches: 6. Germline V gene data show CDR1 as MGHRA and CDR2 as YSYEKL. CDR3 residues: CASSHIPGLAGQETQYF. The DNA of the CDR3 is TGCGCCAGCAGCCATATACCGGGACTAGCGGGGCAAGAGACCCAGTACTTC.

This clone has a single count. V gene TRBV5-8 combines with J gene TRBJ2-5; possibly TRBD2 for D (6 bases). Trimming took 2 bases from V and 4 from J, leaving 12 bases between them. CDR1 is SGHTS and CDR2 is YDEGEE in the germline V gene. This CDR3 spans 14 amino acids. CDR3 sequence reads: CASSFGRGRETQYF. CDR3 nucleotide sequence: TGTGCCAGCAGCTTCGGGAGAGGCCGAGAGACCCAGTACTTC. Full variable domain (outside the CDR3, taken from reference TRBV5-8 and TRBJ2-5): EAGVTQSPTHLIKTRGQQATLRCSPISGHTSVYWYQQALGLGLQFLLWYDEGEERNRGNFPPRFSGRQFPNYSSELNVNALELEDSALYLCASSFGRGRETQYFGPGTRLLVL.

The chain combines TRBV27 with TRBJ2-7, with TRBD1 matching 10 bases. Losses at the gene ends were 5 bases for V and 5 bases for J; bases not matched to a gene: 9. CDR1 is MNHEY, CDR2 SMNVEV, per germline (reference sequence). CDR3 length: 15 amino acids. The CDR3 coding sequence is TGTGCCAGCAGTCGCTTGGGACAGGGGTTCGACGAGCAGTACTTC. Protein: CASSRLGQGFDEQYF.